This entry lists 25 T cell receptor beta chains sequenced from one sample in a study of T cells in Graves' hyperthyroidism and ophthalmopathy. TCR beta CDR3 regions were amplified from RNA. TCR CDR3 regions were first amplified by RT-PCR with HTBI primers. One entry per CDR3 protein, called by TCRdb with MiXCR from the multiplex PCR reads. The sample has some 180,000 distinct CDR3 sequences, about 18% seen once. Sequencing was carried out using blood. These receptors all come from a woman between 45 and 60 years old with Graves' hyperthyroidism.

The V and J genes are TRBV7-9 and TRBJ2-1; 7 bases map to TRBD2. V shed 2 bases and J 3 bases; nucleotides not matched to a gene: 22. The CDR3 sequence is 21 residues long. CDR1 is SEHNR and CDR2 is FQNEAQ in the germline V gene (reference sequence). As DNA, the CDR3 is TGTGCCAGCAGCTTAATTAGTCGGACTAGAAAGGTCGGCGGGGGCTACAATGAGCAGTTCTTC. Protein: CASSLISRTRKVGGGYNEQFF.

In its sample, this clonotype was seen many times. V gene TRBV7-9 combines with J gene TRBJ1-1, with no clear D. Looked up from germline, CDR1 is SEHNR and CDR2 is FQNEAQ (reference sequence). The CDR3 has 13 residues. Trimming stripped 4 bases from V and 8 bases from J, with 14 bases between. CDR3 sequence: CASSSPESAEAFF. CDR3 nucleotide sequence: TGTGCCAGCAGCTCCCCGGAGTCGGCCGAAGCTTTCTTT.

This clonotype came up a few times. The V gene is TRBV7-2, the J gene TRBJ1-5; TRBD1 aligns across 7 bases. The CDR3 covers 18 residues. The germline gives CDR1 SGHTA, CDR2 FQGNSA. J gave up 3 bases and V 5 bases, and 16 bases lay outside the gene matches. The CDR3 here is CASSLQPVGTVINQPQHF. CDR3 coding DNA: TGTGCCAGCAGCCTCCAGCCAGTGGGGACAGTGATCAATCAGCCCCAGCATTTT.

This chain uses TRBV7-9 with TRBJ1-1; 10 bases agree with TRBD1. There are 15 residues in the CDR3. Germline CDR1 is SEHNR and CDR2 is FQNEAQ (reference sequence). V shed 5 bases and J 8 bases; nucleotides not matched to a gene: 11. CDR3 DNA sequence: TGTGCCAGCAGCCCACGACAGGGGGCCGTCTCGGAAGCTTTCTTT. Its translation is CASSPRQGAVSEAFF.

V gene TRBV6-2 or TRBV6-3 combines with J gene TRBJ2-1, with TRBD1 matching over 7 bases. The CDR3 extends over 18 amino acids. V was pared by 2 bases and J by 10 bases, with 20 bases of the junction left unmatched. From germline, CDR1 is MNHEY and CDR2 SVGEGT. The CDR3 DNA reads as TGTGCCAGCAGTTACCGACGACTGGTGTTAGACAGGGCTGAGGAGCAGTTCTTC. Protein sequence: CASSYRRLVLDRAEEQFF.

This clonotype was seen many times. The chain links TRBV3-1 to TRBJ2-7; D is undetermined. Germline V gives CDR1 LGHDT, CDR2 YNNKEL (reference sequence). Deletions cut 2 bases from V and 2 bases from J, with 10 bases between. The CDR3 is made up of 14 amino acids. CDR3 coding DNA: TGTGCCAGCAGCCAATTATCCGCCACCTACGAGCAGTACTTC. Translation gives CASSQLSATYEQYF.

This clonotype has only a few counts. V and J are TRBV18 and TRBJ2-1, with 16 bases identical to TRBD2. CDR3 size: 20 residues. CDR1 is KGHSH and CDR2 is LQKENI in the germline V gene. Germline trimming cut 3 bases from V and 3 bases from J; bases unmatched to any gene: 11. The CDR3 loop is CASSPPGLAGGQSGYNEQFF. In DNA, the CDR3 is TGTGCCAGCTCACCCCCGGGACTAGCGGGGGGGCAGTCAGGCTACAATGAGCAGTTCTTC.

This chain connects TRBV2 to TRBJ2-7; either TRBD1 or TRBD2 may fit D (5 bases each). Trimming took off 5 bases at V and 2 bases at J, with 19 bases between the two ends. Germline CDR1 and CDR2: SNHLY and FYNNEI. The CDR3 contains 16 residues. This CDR3 reads CASSPLLGRGAYEQYF. Here the CDR3 DNA reads TGTGCCAGCAGTCCTCTGCTGGGACGGGGAGCCTACGAGCAGTACTTC. The full variable domain, completed using reference TRBV2 and TRBJ2-7, is EPEVTQTPSHQVTQMGQEVILRCVPISNHLYFYWYRQILGQKVEFLVSFYNNEISEKSEIFDDQFSVERPDGSNFTLKIRSTKLEDSAMYFCASSPLLGRGAYEQYFGPGTRLTVT.

The sample holds many counts of this clonotype. This sequence joins TRBV2 and TRBJ2-6; D not resolved. Trimming cost V 7 bases and J 1 base, with 5 bases left between them. CDR1 SNHLY and CDR2 FYNNEI come from the germline V gene. CDR3 size: 13 residues. The CDR3 DNA is TGTGCCAGCACGCCATCTGGGGCCAACGTCCTGACTTTC. It yields the protein CASTPSGANVLTF.

There are a few counts of this clonotype. The CDR3: CASSPLGRVWEAFF. CDR3 nucleotide sequence: TGTGCCAGCAGCCCCTTAGGGAGGGTCTGGGAAGCTTTCTTT. V and J are TRBV7-9 and TRBJ1-1; D gene ambiguous. In germline, CDR1 is SEHNR, CDR2 FQNEAQ (reference sequence). Trimming stripped 5 bases from V and 8 bases from J, with 18 bases between. CDR3 length equals 14 residues.

The rearrangement links TRBV7-9 to TRBJ1-2; 9 bases are a match to TRBD1. This CDR3 has 15 amino acids. Germline V gene data show CDR1 as SEHNR and CDR2 as FQNEAQ (reference sequence). Trimming at V came to 3 bases and at J to 7 bases, leaving 9 bases not matched to a gene. The CDR3 loop reads CASSLKQGAKGGYTF. The CDR3 region has the DNA TGTGCCAGCAGCTTGAAACAGGGGGCGAAGGGTGGCTACACCTTC. Full variable domain (missing parts from reference TRBV7-9 and TRBJ1-2): DTGVSQNPRHKITKRGQNVTFRCDPISEHNRLYWYRQTLGQGPEFLTYFQNEAQLEKSRLLSDRFSAERPKGSFSTLEIQRTEQGDSAMYLCASSLKQGAKGGYTFGSGTRLTVV.

This clonotype was observed many times. The V and J genes are TRBV7-9 and TRBJ2-5, with D tentatively TRBD1 (6 bases). The CDR3 has 15 residues. V lost 5 bases, J lost 2 bases, and 15 bases lay in between. CDR1 SEHNR and CDR2 FQNEAQ come from the germline V gene (reference sequence). CDR3 DNA: TGTGCCAGCAGCACTCCGGGACAAAGTCAAGAGACCCAGTACTTC. Translated: CASSTPGQSQETQYF.

This clonotype was picked up many times. The V gene is TRBV19, the J gene TRBJ1-1; TRBD1 agrees at 8 bases. Germline-derived CDR1 and CDR2 are LNHDA and SQIVND (reference sequence). V gave up 4 bases and J gave up 4 bases; unmatched junction bases: 2. The CDR3 sequence is 13 residues long. CDR3 sequence reads: CASSNRGGTEAFF. The CDR3 coding sequence is TGTGCCAGTAGTAACAGGGGGGGCACTGAAGCTTTCTTT.

There are many counts of this clonotype. The rearrangement uses TRBV3-1 and TRBJ1-1; D is ambiguous. With 8 bases removed from V and 8 bases from J, the gap between germline ends came to 27 bases. Germline CDR1 and CDR2: LGHDT and YNNKEL (reference sequence). The CDR3 length is 16 residues. The CDR3 sequence: CASAPLGPPMIQEAFF. CDR3 bases: TGTGCCAGCGCACCGTTAGGACCGCCGATGATCCAAGAAGCTTTCTTT.

Ten or more counts support this clonotype. The rearrangement joins TRBV28 to TRBJ2-1; TRBD1 might be the D (6 bases). V lost 6 bases to trimming and J lost 0 bases, with 12 bases between them. CDR3 length equals 15 residues. Germline values: CDR1 MDHEN, CDR2 SYDVKM. The CDR3 protein is CASSLLGASYNEQFF. Here the CDR3 DNA reads TGTGCCAGCAGCCTGCTGGGGGCCTCCTACAATGAGCAGTTCTTC.

CDR3 in amino acids: CASSFRSHTDTQYF. CDR3 sequence (DNA): TGTGCCAGCAGTTTTCGGTCCCACACAGATACGCAGTATTTT. This chain joins TRBV12-3 or TRBV12-4 and TRBJ2-3, with D unclear. Deletions cut 3 bases from V and 2 bases from J, with 9 bases between. The CDR3 loop spans 14 amino acids.

This clonotype was seen at least ten times. The gene calls are TRBV6-6 and TRBJ1-2; no firm D call. V was cut by 0 bases and J by 4 bases, with 9 bases left in between. The CDR3 consists of 14 residues. Germline V gene sequence: CDR1 MNHNY, CDR2 SVGAGI (reference sequence). The CDR3 DNA reads TGTGCCAGCAGTTACTCGGGCACCGCCTATGGCTACACCTTC. The encoded protein is CASSYSGTAYGYTF.

This clonotype was counted ten times or more. The junction and the germline gene differ at one end; a read error may be behind it. The chain carries TRBV28 and TRBJ1-5, with 7 bases lining up with TRBD1. In germline, CDR1 is MDHEN, CDR2 SYDVKM. This CDR3 is built from 16 residues. CDR3 sequence reads: CTSIWRGQVGNQPQHF. CDR3 coding DNA: TGTACCAGCATTTGGAGAGGACAGGTTGGCAATCAGCCCCAGCATTTT.

This clonotype was observed at least ten times. This chain uses TRBV6-6 with TRBJ1-3, with D possibly TRBD1 on 5 matching bases. Germline V CDR1 and CDR2: MNHNY, SVGAGI (reference sequence). Trimming stripped 2 bases from V and 2 bases from J, with 10 bases between. CDR3 length: 15 residues. The CDR3 here is CASSYAGSPGNTIYF. DNA of the CDR3: TGTGCCAGCAGTTACGCAGGGAGTCCTGGAAACACCATATATTTT.

The chain is built from TRBV28 and TRBJ2-7; 10 bases line up with TRBD1. The CDR3 is 15 residues long. CDR1 and CDR2 (germline): MDHEN, SYDVKM. V lost 5 bases and J lost 7; bases outside the gene matches: 11. As DNA, the CDR3 is TGTGCCAGCAGTAACGTTAGGACAGGGGGGGGAGAGCAGTACTTC. Its translation is CASSNVRTGGGEQYF.

This clonotype was recorded at least ten times. The chain joins TRBV6-2 or TRBV6-3 to TRBJ2-1, with 10 positions matching TRBD2. Unmatched junction bases numbered 7, after V lost 4 bases and J lost 7 bases. The length of the CDR3 is 15 residues. Germline V gives CDR1 MNHEY, CDR2 SVGEGT. The CDR3 DNA follows: TGTGCCAGCAGTTCTACCGGGACTAGCGTAAATGAGCAGTTCTTC. It encodes CASSSTGTSVNEQFF.

A word on this clonotype: This may be a read error: a much more frequent sequence differs by one nucleotide. V and J are TRBV6-2 or TRBV6-3 and TRBJ2-3; D might be TRBD2 (6 bases). V gave up 7 bases and J gave up 2 bases, with 13 bases separating them. From germline, CDR1 is MNHEY and CDR2 SVGEGT. CDR3 length: 14 amino acids. CDR3 nucleotide sequence: TGTGCCAGCAATCAGGCGGGGCTCACAGATACGCAGTATTTT. Its protein is CASNQAGLTDTQYF.

This clonotype was observed many times. DNA for the CDR3: TGTGCCAGCAGTTTGACGGGGGATCAGCCCCAGCATTTT. Encoded protein: CASSLTGDQPQHF. The chain couples TRBV27 to TRBJ1-5; weak D call: TRBD1 (5 bases). Looked up from germline, CDR1 is MNHEY and CDR2 is SMNVEV (reference sequence). CDR3 length: 13 amino acids. The ends were cut back, 3 bases at V and 5 bases at J, with 8 bases in the middle.

The rearrangement links TRBV28 to TRBJ2-7; 7 bases are a match to TRBD1. The CDR3 is made up of 15 amino acids. The V gene end was trimmed by 3 bases and the J gene end by 0 bases; junction bases not matched to a gene: 5. Germline CDR1 is MDHEN and CDR2 is SYDVKM. CDR3 sequence: CASSFEQGSSYEQYF. CDR3 coding DNA: TGTGCCAGCAGTTTCGAACAGGGGAGCTCCTACGAGCAGTACTTC.

The sample holds many counts of this clonotype. The chain couples TRBV20-1 to TRBJ2-5; maybe TRBD2 (5 bases). V lost 3 bases to trimming and J lost 10 bases, with 12 bases between them. Germline lookup yields CDR1 DFQATT and CDR2 SNEGSKA (reference sequence). The CDR3 is 11 amino acids. CDR3 sequence reads: CSARMRDSQYF. CDR3 coding DNA: TGCAGTGCTAGGATGAGGGATAGCCAGTACTTC.